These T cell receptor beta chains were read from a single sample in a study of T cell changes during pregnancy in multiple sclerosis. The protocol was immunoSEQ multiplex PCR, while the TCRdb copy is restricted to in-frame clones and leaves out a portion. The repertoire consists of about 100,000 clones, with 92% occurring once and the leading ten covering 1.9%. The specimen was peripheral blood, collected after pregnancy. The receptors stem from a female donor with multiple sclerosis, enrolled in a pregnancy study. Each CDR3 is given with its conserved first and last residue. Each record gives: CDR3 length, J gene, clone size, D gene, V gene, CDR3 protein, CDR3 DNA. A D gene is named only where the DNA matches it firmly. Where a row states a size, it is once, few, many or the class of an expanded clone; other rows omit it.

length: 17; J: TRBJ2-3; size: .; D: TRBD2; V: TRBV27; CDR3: CASSLSIGGLGPDTQYF; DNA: TGTGCCAGCAGTTTATCGATAGGGGGACTAGGGCCAGATACGCAGTATTTT
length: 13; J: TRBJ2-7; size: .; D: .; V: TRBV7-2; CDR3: CASSPRYRDEQYF; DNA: TGTGCCAGCAGCCCCCGGTATCGCGACGAGCAGTACTTC
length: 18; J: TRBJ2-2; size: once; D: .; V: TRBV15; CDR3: CATSRHSKGSRAPGELFF; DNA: TGTGCCACCAGCAGGCACAGCAAGGGGTCCCGGGCCCCCGGGGAGCTGTTTTTT
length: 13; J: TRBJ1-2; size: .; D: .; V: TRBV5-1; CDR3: CASSLSSQGGYTF; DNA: TGCGCCAGCAGCTTGTCATCCCAGGGTGGCTACACCTTC
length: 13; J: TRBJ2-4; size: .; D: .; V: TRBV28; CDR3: CASRTGVSNIQYF; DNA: TGTGCCAGCAGGACCGGGGTTTCCAACATTCAGTACTTC
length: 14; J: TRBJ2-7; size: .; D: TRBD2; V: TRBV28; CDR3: CASKLAGAIYEQYF; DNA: TGTGCCAGCAAGTTGGCGGGAGCTATATACGAGCAGTACTTC
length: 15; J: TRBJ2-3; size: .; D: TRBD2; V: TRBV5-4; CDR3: CASSLGGGRTDTQYF; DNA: TGTGCCAGCAGCTTGGGGGGGGGACGCACAGATACGCAGTATTTT
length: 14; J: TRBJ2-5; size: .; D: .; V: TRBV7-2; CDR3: CASSLMPGQETQYF; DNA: TGTGCCAGCAGCTTAATGCCAGGTCAAGAGACCCAGTACTTC
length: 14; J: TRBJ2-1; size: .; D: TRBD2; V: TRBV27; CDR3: CASSPGTSGNGGFF; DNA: TGTGCCAGCAGTCCCGGGACTAGCGGAAACGGAGGGTTCTTC
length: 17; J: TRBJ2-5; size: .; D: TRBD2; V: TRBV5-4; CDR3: CASSLKSGGAFGETQYF; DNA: TGTGCCAGCAGCTTGAAAAGCGGGGGGGCCTTCGGAGAGACCCAGTACTTC
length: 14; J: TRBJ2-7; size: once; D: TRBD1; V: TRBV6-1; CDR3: CASLKLGTGSEQYF; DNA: TGTGCCAGCTTAAAACTGGGGACAGGATCCGAGCAGTACTTC
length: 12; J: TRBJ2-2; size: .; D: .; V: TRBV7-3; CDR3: CASSGLTGELFF; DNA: TGTGCCAGCAGCGGGCTAACCGGGGAGCTGTTTTTT
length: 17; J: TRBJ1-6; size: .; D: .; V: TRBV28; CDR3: CASRASKGVGYNSPLHF; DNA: TGTGCCAGCAGGGCATCAAAGGGGGTCGGCTATAATTCACCCCTCCACTTT
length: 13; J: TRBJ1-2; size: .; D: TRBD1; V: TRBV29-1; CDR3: CSVAPTGAYGYTF; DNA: TGCAGCGTAGCCCCAACAGGGGCCTATGGCTACACCTTC
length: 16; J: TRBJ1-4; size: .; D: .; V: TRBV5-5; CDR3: CASSLGAGPGREKLFF; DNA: TGTGCCAGCAGCTTGGGGGCTGGACCGGGAAGGGAAAAACTGTTTTTT
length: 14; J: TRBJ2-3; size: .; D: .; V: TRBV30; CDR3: CAWSKTENTDTQYF; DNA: TGTGCCTGGAGTAAAACAGAGAACACAGATACGCAGTATTTT
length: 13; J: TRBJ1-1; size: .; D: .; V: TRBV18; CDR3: CASSPRRGTEAFF; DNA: TGTGCCAGCTCACCGAGACGGGGGACTGAAGCTTTCTTT
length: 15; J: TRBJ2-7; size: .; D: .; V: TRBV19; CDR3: CASQFLQECAYEQYF; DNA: TGTGCCAGTCAGTTTTTACAGGAGTGTGCCTACGAGCAGTACTTC
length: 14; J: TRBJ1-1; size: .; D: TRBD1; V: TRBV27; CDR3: CASSSRTGGALTFF; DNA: TGTGCCAGCAGTTCAAGGACAGGGGGCGCGTTAACTTTCTTT
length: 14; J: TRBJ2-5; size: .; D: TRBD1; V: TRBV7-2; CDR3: CASSPGQGQETQYF; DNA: TGTGCCAGCAGCCCCGGACAGGGCCAAGAGACCCAGTACTTC
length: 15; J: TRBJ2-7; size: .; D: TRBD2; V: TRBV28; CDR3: CASSLRGRALYEQYF; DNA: TGTGCCAGCAGTTTACGCGGGAGGGCCCTCTACGAGCAGTACTTC
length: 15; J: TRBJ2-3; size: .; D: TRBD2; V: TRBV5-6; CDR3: CASSFEGGLTDTQYF; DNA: TGTGCCAGCAGCTTTGAGGGAGGGCTCACAGATACGCAGTATTTT
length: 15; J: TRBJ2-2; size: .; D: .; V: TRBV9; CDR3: CASSADFFASGELFF; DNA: TGTGCCAGCAGCGCCGACTTCTTTGCATCCGGGGAGCTGTTTTTT
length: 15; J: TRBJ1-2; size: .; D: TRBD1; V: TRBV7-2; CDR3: CASSSPGGPNYGYTF; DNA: TGTGCCAGCAGCTCCCCAGGGGGACCTAACTATGGCTACACCTTC
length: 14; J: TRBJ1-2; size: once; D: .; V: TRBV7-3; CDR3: CASSPSDRVYGYTF; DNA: TGTGCCAGCAGCCCCTCGGACAGAGTATATGGCTACACCTTC
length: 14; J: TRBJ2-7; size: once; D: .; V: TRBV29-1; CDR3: CSVEDRLDSYEQYF; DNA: TGCAGCGTTGAAGATCGATTGGACAGCTACGAGCAGTACTTC
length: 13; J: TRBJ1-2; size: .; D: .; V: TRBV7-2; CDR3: CASSLTVQGGYTF; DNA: TGTGCCAGCAGCTTGACCGTGCAGGGAGGCTACACCTTC
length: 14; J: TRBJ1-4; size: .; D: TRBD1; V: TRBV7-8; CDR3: CASSLDRVGEKLFF; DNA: TGTGCCAGCAGCCTGGACAGGGTGGGCGAAAAACTGTTTTTT
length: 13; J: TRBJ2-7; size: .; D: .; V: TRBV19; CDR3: CASSMGLPYEQYF; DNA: TGTGCCAGTAGTATGGGACTCCCCTACGAGCAGTACTTC
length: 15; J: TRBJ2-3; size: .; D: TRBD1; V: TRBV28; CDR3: CASSMPGQGTDTQYF; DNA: TGTGCCAGCAGTATGCCGGGACAGGGCACAGATACGCAGTATTTT
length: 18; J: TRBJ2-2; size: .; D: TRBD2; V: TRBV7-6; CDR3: CASSLRLAGGRVTGELFF; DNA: TGTGCCAGCAGCTTGCGGCTAGCGGGAGGACGTGTCACCGGGGAGCTGTTTTTT
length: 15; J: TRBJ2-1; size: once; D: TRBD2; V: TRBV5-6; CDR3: CAALKRSGSGNEQFF; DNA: TGTGCCGCCCTCAAGCGGAGCGGGAGTGGAAATGAGCAGTTCTTC
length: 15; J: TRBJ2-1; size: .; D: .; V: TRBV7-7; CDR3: CASSLEGSGNNEQFF; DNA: TGTGCCAGCAGCTTAGAAGGTAGCGGAAACAATGAGCAGTTCTTC
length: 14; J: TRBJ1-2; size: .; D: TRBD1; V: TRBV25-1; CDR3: CASSDPRDSYGYTF; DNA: TGTGCCAGCAGTGACCCAAGGGACAGCTATGGCTACACCTTC
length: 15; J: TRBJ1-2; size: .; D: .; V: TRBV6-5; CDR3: CASSYRPGLVYGYTF; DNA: TGTGCCAGCAGTTACAGACCGGGACTCGTCTATGGCTACACCTTC
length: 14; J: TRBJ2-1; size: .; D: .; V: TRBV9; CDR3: CASTPEPTYNEQFF; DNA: TGTGCCAGCACCCCAGAACCGACCTACAATGAGCAGTTCTTC
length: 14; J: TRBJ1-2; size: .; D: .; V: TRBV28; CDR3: CASSMILEAYGYTF; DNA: TGTGCCAGCAGTATGATATTGGAGGCCTATGGCTACACCTTC
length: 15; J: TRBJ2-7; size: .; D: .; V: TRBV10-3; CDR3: CAISGRHGTSYEQYF; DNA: TGTGCCATCAGTGGTCGGCACGGGACATCCTACGAGCAGTACTTC
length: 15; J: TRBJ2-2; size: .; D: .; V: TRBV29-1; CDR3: CSVVGDAGATGELFF; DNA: TGCAGCGTTGTAGGCGACGCAGGGGCGACCGGGGAGCTGTTTTTT
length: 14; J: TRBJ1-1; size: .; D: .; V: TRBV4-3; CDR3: CASSQVEGNTEAFF; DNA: TGCGCCAGCAGCCAAGTCGAGGGAAACACTGAAGCTTTCTTT
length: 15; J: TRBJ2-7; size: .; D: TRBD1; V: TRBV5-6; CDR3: CASSFYRDRGIEQYF; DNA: TGTGCCAGCAGCTTCTACCGGGACAGGGGAATCGAGCAGTACTTC
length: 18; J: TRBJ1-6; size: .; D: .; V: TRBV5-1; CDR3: CASSLDTGRLKSNSPLHF; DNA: TGCGCCAGCAGCTTGGATACAGGGAGATTAAAGAGTAATTCACCCCTCCACTTT
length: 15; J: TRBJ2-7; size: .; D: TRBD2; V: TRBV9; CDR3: CASSPWTSGIYEQYF; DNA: TGTGCCAGCAGCCCGTGGACTAGCGGGATATACGAGCAGTACTTC
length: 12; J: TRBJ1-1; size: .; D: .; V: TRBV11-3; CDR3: CASSLRNTEAFF; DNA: TGTGCCAGCAGCCTCCGTAACACTGAAGCTTTCTTT
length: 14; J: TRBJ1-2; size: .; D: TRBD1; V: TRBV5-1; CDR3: CASRTGTGTYGYTF; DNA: TGCGCCAGCAGGACCGGGACAGGGACCTATGGCTACACCTTC
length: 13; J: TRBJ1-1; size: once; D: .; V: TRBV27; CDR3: CASSSDLGTEAFF; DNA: TGTGCCAGCAGTTCCGACTTGGGCACTGAAGCTTTCTTT
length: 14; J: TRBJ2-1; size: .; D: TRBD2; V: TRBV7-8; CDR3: CASRLRTSGNEQFF; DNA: TGTGCCAGCAGGCTGAGGACTAGCGGTAATGAGCAGTTCTTC
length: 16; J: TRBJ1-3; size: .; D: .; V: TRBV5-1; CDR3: CASSARTGGSGNTIYF; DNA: TGCGCCAGCAGCGCCCGTACCGGGGGCTCTGGAAACACCATATATTTT
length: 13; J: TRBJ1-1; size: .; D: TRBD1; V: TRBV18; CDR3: CASSRQGIAEAFF; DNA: TGTGCCAGCTCTAGACAGGGGATCGCTGAAGCTTTCTTT
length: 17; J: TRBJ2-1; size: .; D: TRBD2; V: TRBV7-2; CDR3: CASSLVRLVAGVNEQFF; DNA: TGTGCCAGCAGCTTAGTTCGTCTGGTAGCGGGAGTCAATGAGCAGTTCTTC
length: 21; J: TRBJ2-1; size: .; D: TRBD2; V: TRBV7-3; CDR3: CASSPSVLAGGPRSSYNEQFF; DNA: TGTGCCAGCAGCCCCTCCGTACTAGCGGGAGGGCCAAGAAGCTCCTACAATGAGCAGTTCTTC